The 31 T cell receptor beta chains below all came from one sample that was sequenced in a study of Graves' ophthalmopathy and Graves' hyperthyroidism. Investigators amplified TCR beta CDR3 regions from RNA transcripts. HTBI-primed RT-PCR formed the first round, and a multiplex PCR formed the second. TCRdb independently ran MiXCR on the multiplex PCR reads; one entry per CDR3 protein. The sample consists of 200,000 to 250,000 distinct CDR3 sequences, around a fifth of them appearing once. The specimen was peripheral blood. All receptors come from a woman in her fifties or sixties with Graves' ophthalmopathy.

The gene calls are TRBV14 and TRBJ2-7; 7 nucleotides agree with TRBD1. Germline CDR1 and CDR2: SGHDN and FVKESK. The CDR3 runs to 12 residues. With V trimmed by 4 bases and J by 5 bases, 2 bases remained unmatched. Here the CDR3 reads CASSLQGNEQYF. CDR3 coding DNA: TGTGCCAGCAGCCTACAGGGGAACGAGCAGTACTTC.

The chain carries TRBV28 and TRBJ2-2; no clear D. Between the trimmed V and J ends, which lost 6 bases and 11 bases, there was a span of 16 bases. Germline V gene sequence: CDR1 MDHEN, CDR2 SYDVKM. CDR3 size: 13 residues. The CDR3 sequence is CASSSLMAVELFF. In DNA, the CDR3 is TGTGCCAGCAGCTCTTTAATGGCTGTAGAGCTGTTTTTT. Full variable domain (outside the CDR3, taken from reference TRBV28 and TRBJ2-2): DVKVTQSSRYLVKRTGEKVFLECVQDMDHENMFWYRQDPGLGLRLIYFSYDVKMKEKGDIPEGYSVSREKKERFSLILESASTNQTSMYLCASSSLMAVELFFGEGSRLTVL.

This clonotype was found a few times. The chain links TRBV7-8 to TRBJ1-1; perhaps TRBD1 as D (5 bases). The CDR3 spans 15 residues. V lost 0 bases and J 7 bases, leaving 15 bases between the germline ends. Germline CDR1 reads SGHVS; CDR2 reads FQNEAQ. CDR3 nucleotide sequence: TGTGCCAGCAGCTTAGCGGATTATGGGGGGATTGAAGCTTTCTTT. Amino acid sequence: CASSLADYGGIEAFF.

The CDR3 is CATSDRTSGTETQYF. CDR3 coding DNA: TGTGCCACCTCGGACCGGACTAGCGGCACGGAGACCCAGTACTTC. The chain links TRBV24-1 to TRBJ2-5, with TRBD2 matching 10 bases. CDR1 KGHDR and CDR2 SFDVKD come from the germline V gene. The V gene end was trimmed by 9 bases and the J gene end by 5 bases; junction bases not matched to a gene: 11. The CDR3 is made up of 15 amino acids.

The V call is TRBV4-3, the J call TRBJ1-1; TRBD1 is a possible D gene (5 bases). The CDR3 spans 16 residues. Germline V gene data show CDR1 as LGHNA and CDR2 as YSLEER. V was shortened by 1 base and J by 6 bases, with 18 bases between the two germline ends. CDR3 coding DNA: TGCGCCAGCAGCCAAGTGGGGTACCCGGAGGGGTCTGAAGCTTTCTTT. Protein: CASSQVGYPEGSEAFF.

The sample holds many counts of this clonotype. The chain carries TRBV9 and TRBJ1-6; no firm D call. Trimming left V 2 bases short and J 5 bases short, with 8 bases between. Germline V gene lookup returns CDR1 SGDLS and CDR2 YYNGEE. The CDR3 is made up of 14 amino acids. The CDR3 DNA reads TGTGCCAGCAGCGTGAAAGCTAATAATTCACCCCTCCACTTT. Translated, it gives CASSVKANNSPLHF.

This clonotype has a handful of counts. This may come from a read error, since a much larger clone is one base off. The chain has TRBV6-1 and TRBJ2-4; TRBD1 agrees at 7 bases. Germline CDR1 MNHNS, CDR2 SASEGT. There are 15 residues in the CDR3. CDR3 region: CASSRQGEAKNIQHF. The CDR3 region has the DNA TGTGCCAGCAGCCGACAGGGTGAAGCCAAAAACATTCAGCACTTC.

This clonotype has a count of ten or more. The rearrangement uses TRBV7-2 and TRBJ2-7; D might be TRBD2 (6 bases). Trimming shortened V by 10 bases and J by 1 base, and 14 bases separated the two germline ends. CDR1 and CDR2 from the germline V gene are SGHTA and FQGNSA. The CDR3 runs 13 residues. CDR3 coding DNA: TGTGCCACAAAGGTGGGGGGTTCCTACGAGCAGTACTTC. Its protein product is CATKVGGSYEQYF.

This clonotype was seen only a few times. The chain uses TRBV5-1 and TRBJ1-1, with D perhaps matching TRBD1 (5 bases). Trimming took 2 bases from V and 1 from J, leaving 6 bases between them. Germline V gene data show CDR1 as SGHRS and CDR2 as YFSETQ. CDR3 length: 13 residues. CDR3 amino acids: CASSFTGNTEAFF. In DNA, the CDR3 is TGCGCCAGCAGCTTCACAGGGAACACTGAAGCTTTCTTT.

There are many counts of this clonotype. V usage is TRBV11-2 and J usage is TRBJ2-5; TRBD2 matches at 8 bases. Trimming removed 5 bases from V and 4 bases from J; junction bases left unmatched: 12. The CDR3 is 16 residues long. CDR1 and CDR2 from the germline V gene are SGHAT and FQNNGV. This chain's CDR3 is CASSKTGTRGVETQYF. The CDR3 region has the DNA TGTGCCAGCAGCAAAACCGGGACTAGAGGGGTAGAGACCCAGTACTTC.

At least ten counts were recorded for this clonotype. The CDR3 coding sequence is TGTGCCAGCAGTTCGACAGGTCGAAACCTCGGGACCCAGTACTTC. This encodes CASSSTGRNLGTQYF. This chain joins TRBV28 and TRBJ2-5; weak D call: TRBD1 (6 bases). V lost 4 bases to trimming and J lost 7 bases, with 19 bases between them. CDR1 is MDHEN, CDR2 SYDVKM, per germline. The CDR3 length is 15 residues.

The J gene is TRBJ1-5, the V gene TRBV28; a weak D match, TRBD1 (5 bases). Trimming removed 5 bases at V and 0 bases at J, with 11 bases between. Germline CDR1 reads MDHEN; CDR2 reads SYDVKM. The CDR3 is made up of 15 amino acids. In nucleotides, the CDR3 is TGTGCCAGCAGTCCACAGGCATATAGCAATCAGCCCCAGCATTTT. Its translation is CASSPQAYSNQPQHF.

The gene calls are TRBV18 and TRBJ2-7; D uncertain. V was shortened by 1 base and J by 4 bases, with 8 bases between the two germline ends. This CDR3 contains 13 residues. In germline, CDR1 is KGHSH, CDR2 LQKENI. The CDR3, as DNA: TGTGCCAGCTCACCACTTCTGGGTTACGAGCAGTACTTC. Residues: CASSPLLGYEQYF.

CDR3 coding DNA: TGTGCCAGCAGCGTAAGGGCAGGGGGCTCTGGGAACACTGAAGCTTTCTTT. Its protein product is CASSVRAGGSGNTEAFF. The chain employs TRBV9 and TRBJ1-1, with 8 nucleotides matching TRBD1. The germline V gene has CDR1 SGDLS and CDR2 YYNGEE. The J segment lost 1 base and the V segment lost 1 base, leaving 9 bases of the junction unmatched. The CDR3 extends over 17 amino acids.

In its sample, this clonotype was seen many times. The gene calls are TRBV28 and TRBJ2-7; 9 bases map to TRBD2. This CDR3 contains 19 residues. Germline CDR1 is MDHEN and CDR2 is SYDVKM. V trimming: 2 bases; J trimming: 4 bases; junction bases outside the gene matches: 18. The CDR3 DNA sequence: TGTGCCAGCAGTTTAAACAGAATATCTCTAGCGGGAATCTTTTACGAGCAGTACTTC. As protein: CASSLNRISLAGIFYEQYF.

In this sample, this clonotype turned up many times. This rearrangement joins TRBV6-1 to TRBJ2-2; tentatively, D is TRBD1 (5 bases). Trimming removed 5 bases from V and 4 bases from J, with 11 bases in between. CDR1 is MNHNS and CDR2 is SASEGT in the germline V gene. The CDR3 length is 14 residues. The CDR3 spells CASSNLRGTGELFF. The CDR3 DNA follows: TGTGCCAGCAGTAATCTAAGGGGCACCGGGGAGCTGTTTTTT.

In its sample, this clonotype was seen a few times. The chain employs TRBV4-2 and TRBJ2-2, with D hard to call. The CDR3 contains 16 residues. Trimming took off 0 bases at V and 3 bases at J, with 11 bases between the two ends. The germline gives CDR1 LGHNA, CDR2 YNFKEQ. This CDR3 reads CASSQEGSQYTGELFF. For the CDR3, the DNA is TGTGCCAGCAGCCAAGAAGGTTCCCAGTACACCGGGGAGCTGTTTTTT.

Worth noting for this clonotype: This may stem from a read error, because a much larger clone lies one nucleotide away. This sequence joins TRBV29-1 and TRBJ2-5; 7 positions agree with TRBD2. CDR1 is SQVTM and CDR2 is ANQGSEA in the germline V gene. This CDR3 has 16 residues. The CDR3, as DNA: TGCAGCGTTGAAGTAACCGGGACTATTTTTGGAGAGACCCCGTACTTC. The encoded protein is CSVEVTGTIFGETPYF.

DNA of the CDR3: TGTGCCAGCGTCCGGGACTTTAACTACGAGCAGTACTTC. Translating it yields CASVRDFNYEQYF. This sequence joins TRBV2 and TRBJ2-7; D perhaps matches TRBD2 (6 bases). The CDR3 is made up of 13 amino acids. Germline CDR1 is SNHLY and CDR2 is FYNNEI. The V end lost 8 bases, the J end lost 3 bases, and 14 bases lay between the germline ends. Filled out from reference TRBV2 and TRBJ2-7, the complete variable domain reads EPEVTQTPSHQVTQMGQEVILRCVPISNHLYFYWYRQILGQKVEFLVSFYNNEISEKSEIFDDQFSVERPDGSNFTLKIRSTKLEDSAMYFCASVRDFNYEQYFGPGTRLTVT.

V gene TRBV27 combines with J gene TRBJ1-3; D not resolved. Germline loops: CDR1 MNHEY, CDR2 SMNVEV (reference sequence). Trimming took 4 bases from V and 4 from J, leaving 2 bases between them. The CDR3 extends over 11 amino acids. In DNA, the CDR3 is TGTGCCAGCAGTTACGGAAACACCATATATTTT. Translated, it gives CASSYGNTIYF.

This clonotype was seen at least ten times. CDR3 sequence: CASSQVNRADQPQHF. The CDR3 nucleotides are TGTGCCAGCAGCCAAGTAAACAGGGCGGATCAGCCCCAGCATTTT. V is TRBV4-2 and J is TRBJ1-5; TRBD1 might be the D (6 bases). CDR1 and CDR2 (germline): LGHNA, YNFKEQ. The V end lost 1 base, the J end lost 5 bases, and 12 bases lay between the germline ends. This CDR3 is built from 15 residues.

This clonotype was counted ten times or more. The chain employs TRBV2 and TRBJ1-1, with D uncertain. The ends were cut back, 8 bases at V and 1 base at J, with 11 bases in the middle. The CDR3 spans 13 residues. Germline assignment: CDR1 SNHLY and CDR2 FYNNEI. The CDR3 nucleotides read TGTGCCAGCCTCATCACCCAGAACACTGAAGCTTTCTTT. It encodes CASLITQNTEAFF.

The chain links TRBV6-5 to TRBJ2-5, with 7 bases fitting TRBD2. The J segment lost 4 bases and the V segment lost 0 bases, leaving 8 bases of the junction unmatched. Germline V gene lookup returns CDR1 MNHEY and CDR2 SVGAGI. This CDR3 comprises 16 residues. In nucleotides, the CDR3 is TGTGCCAGCAGTTACTCGTTACAGACTAGCCTAGAGACCCAGTACTTC. This gives the protein CASSYSLQTSLETQYF.

This clonotype was seen many times. This chain connects TRBV2 to TRBJ2-7, with 7 bases aligning to TRBD1. J lost 6 bases, V lost 1 base, and 6 bases had no gene match. Per the germline V gene, CDR1 is SNHLY and CDR2 is FYNNEI. The CDR3 spans 14 residues. CDR3 in amino acids: CASSEDRGFGEQYF. The CDR3 coding sequence is TGTGCCAGCAGTGAAGACAGGGGTTTCGGCGAGCAGTACTTC.

Ten or more counts support this clonotype. The CDR3 here is CATSRGQGQAGNTIYF. Here the CDR3 DNA reads TGTGCCACCAGCAGAGGGCAGGGGCAAGCTGGAAACACCATATATTTT. The gene calls are TRBV15 and TRBJ1-3, with D possibly being TRBD1 (6 bases). CDR1 and CDR2 (germline): LNHNV, YYDKDF (reference sequence). The V and J ends lost 1 base and 2 bases respectively, with 12 bases between them. The CDR3 is 16 residues long.

Many counts were recorded for this clonotype. The chain couples TRBV2 to TRBJ2-7; D is undetermined. Trimming left V 8 bases short and J 2 bases short, with 10 bases between. CDR3 length: 12 residues. Per germline, CDR1 SNHLY and CDR2 FYNNEI. The CDR3 protein is CASGYLTYEQYF. The CDR3 DNA sequence: TGTGCCAGCGGTTACCTTACCTACGAGCAGTACTTC. The full variable domain, with the rest looked up from reference TRBV2 and TRBJ2-7, is EPEVTQTPSHQVTQMGQEVILRCVPISNHLYFYWYRQILGQKVEFLVSFYNNEISEKSEIFDDQFSVERPDGSNFTLKIRSTKLEDSAMYFCASGYLTYEQYFGPGTRLTVT.

About this clonotype itself: A much larger clone lies a single base off, so this may be a read error. The chain is built from TRBV20-1 and TRBJ1-6, with 8 bases aligning to TRBD1. Germline CDR1 reads DFQATT; CDR2 reads SNEGSKA (reference sequence). This CDR3 comprises 13 residues. In DNA, the CDR3 is TGCAGTGCCCGGACAGGGAGGAATTCAGCCCTCCACTTT. Residues: CSARTGRNSALHF.

This clonotype occurred many times. This rearrangement joins TRBV7-3 to TRBJ2-7; the match to TRBD2 covers 14 bases. Trimming removed 5 bases from V and 6 bases from J; junction bases left unmatched: 9. CDR1 and CDR2 from the germline V gene are SGHTA and FQGTGA. This CDR3 is 16 amino acids long. CDR3 sequence reads: CASSLLGTSGSGEQYF. DNA of the CDR3: TGTGCCAGCAGCCTACTAGGGACTAGCGGGAGTGGCGAGCAGTACTTC.

Ten or more counts support this clonotype. The V gene is TRBV6-5, the J gene TRBJ2-7; no definite D call. The V end lost 5 bases, the J end lost 6 bases, and 14 bases lay between the germline ends. Germline values: CDR1 MNHEY, CDR2 SVGAGI. The CDR3 spans 13 residues. The DNA for the CDR3 is TGTGCCAGCAGTCACTACGTCCCCCCCGAGCAGTACTTC. Amino acid sequence: CASSHYVPPEQYF.

This clonotype was counted ten times or more. The rearrangement uses TRBV29-1 and TRBJ1-5, with D unresolved. The CDR3 runs 12 residues. The V end was cut by 1 base, the J end by 3 bases, with 4 bases between. Germline assignment: CDR1 SQVTM and CDR2 ANQGSEA. CDR3 bases: TGCAGCGTTGAAGGAAACAATCAGCCCCAGCATTTT. Its protein product is CSVEGNNQPQHF.

The chain employs TRBV12-3 or TRBV12-4 and TRBJ1-2, with D unclear. The CDR3 spans 12 residues. V dropped 4 bases and J dropped 6 bases, with 9 bases sitting between them. Here the CDR3 reads CASSWTVDGYTF. The CDR3 DNA is TGTGCCAGCAGTTGGACGGTGGATGGCTACACCTTC.